This T cell receptor beta chain was profiled in a study of blood T cell repertoires in COVID-19 (dated by TCRdb to about 2020). Study-wide context: The collaborator samples originated in the United States, Italy and Spain and spanned the acute and convalescent phases of COVID-19. The samples were drawn from the first 160 participants of the ongoing ImmuneRACE study and from under 1,500 subjects provided by 6 global collaborators. Where HLA class I and class II types were available, the types were taken from metadata supplied by the sample provider, not from assay-based typing. The material from the prospective study consisted of cDNA or gDNA derived from T cells, B-cell-depleted T cells, or PBMCs. The repertoires were released in a freely available public database intended as a resource for research on the immune response to SARS-CoV-2. Nearly every sample came with metadata listing a de-identified subject ID, COVID-19 status, age in years and sex. Subjects who had been exposed to COVID-19, were actively infected with it, or had recovered from it provided the deeply sampled blood TCRbeta repertoires that made up the dataset.

The collaborating institutions used their own protocols to collect whole blood in K2EDTA tubes. For TCRbeta analysis, collaborators shipped samples as frozen whole blood, isolated PBMCs, or DNA extracted from either of those sample types. Remarks on this clone: Its recognized antigen is unknown. Mismatch with germline at one junction end may stem from a read error.

Paper-wide results and their limitations: The amount of clinical and demographic metadata varied by source and participant and was provided uncurated.

TCRbeta CDR3 regions were amplified from genomic DNA by means of the immunoSEQ Assay, a bias-controlled multiplex PCR. Regarding the original processing steps: Nucleated cell counts per sample were estimated from amplification of reference gene primers within the assay. Sequence reads were collapsed and filtered to measure the absolute abundance of every unique TCRbeta CDR3 rearrangement. For each sample, productive Simpson clonality was calculated as the square root of Simpson's diversity index across productive rearrangements. TCRdb limited this immuneACCESS table to in-frame rearrangements with V and J called. A share of clones is missing; checked studies link under half to unresolved V genes, and the rest is unexplained. V and J calls plus clone size are reproduced from that table; the DNA served to infer D and trimming. In this sample the table shows over 300,000 clones, about 83% of which occur a single time. Under 2% of the sample lies in the top ten.

This TCR derives from a woman between 45 and 65 years old with acute or convalescent COVID-19. Sequencing input: peripheral blood.

The CDR3: CASSLASSGPKGETQYF. Read as DNA, the sequence is TGCGCCAGCAGTTTGGCGAGTAGCGGGCCGAAGGGAGAGACCCAGTACTTC. The rearranged segments are TRBV5-1 and TRBJ2-5; TRBD2 agrees with 7 junctional bases. The germline V gene provides CDR1 SGHRS and CDR2 YFSETQ. The CDR3 contains 17 residues, cysteine and phenylalanine counted. Of the read, only the CDR3 DNA is kept; its 51 bases are in frame from base 1.